This TCR beta chain was captured by sequencing in a study of response to subunit inactivated influenza vaccine. TCRdb called the RT-PCR reads again in MiXCR, with one record for every CDR3 protein. The sample carries 150,000 to 200,000 distinct CDR3 sequences, 9.5% to 15% recorded once. The CDR3 length is 17 residues. With 2 bases clipped from V and 6 bases from J, the junction kept 10 bases outside the gene matches. Germline lookup yields CDR1 MGHRA and CDR2 YSYEKL. In its sample, this clonotype was seen many times. These data were likewise used in another study, on T cells expressing NK-cell markers. That study reports: It was by 5'RACE template switching with UMIs that TCR beta cDNA was made. For roughly 6 donors, the dominant NKG2C+ clonotypes made up 1.0-7.0% of their CD8+ T cells. It is unclear if expanded NKG2C-expressing clones target HCMV antigens.

Source: CD8+ T cells sorted from PBMCs, taken approximately 13 days after vaccination. This chain uses TRBV4-1 with TRBJ2-1; TRBD2 matches 10 bases. The source is a man aged 50 or older who received an inactivated influenza vaccine. CDR3 sequence reads: CASSQRIGLAVSNEQFF. As DNA, the CDR3 is TGCGCCAGCAGCCAAAGAATTGGACTAGCGGTTTCCAATGAGCAGTTCTTC.